This T cell receptor beta chain was obtained from a study of blood T cell repertoires in COVID-19. Turning to the study itself: T cells, B-cell-depleted T cells, or PBMCs supplied cDNA or gDNA.

TCRdb keeps only in-frame clones here, not all; method: immunoSEQ multiplex PCR. The table lists 300,000 to 400,000 clones, approximately 86% of them singletons. The CDR3 runs to 17 residues. With 1 base clipped from V and 3 bases from J, the junction kept 4 bases outside the gene matches. The germline CDR1 and CDR2 sequences are MGHRA and YSYEKL. The rearrangement joins TRBV4-1 to TRBJ2-3; the match to TRBD2 covers 13 bases. This sequence was found in a woman aged 55-70 years with COVID-19, enrolled during active disease. Material: peripheral blood. CDR3 nucleotides: TGCGCCAGCAGCCAAGGACTAGCGGGGGGAGGTACAGATACGCAGTATTTT. Translated: CASSQGLAGGGTDTQYF.